This TCR beta chain is from a study of early T cells in non-severe SARS-CoV-2 infection. About the research overall: Bulk RNA taken from unsorted whole blood was sequenced, leaving chains unpaired.

General study findings and limits: Comparison of clonotypes with VDJdb favored anti-spike CD8 responses while missing private and CD4 specificities.

The table lists this clonotype with many counts. As yet, its antigen is unknown. Molecules of cDNA were individually given unique molecular identifiers that were attached to them. MiXCR, run by TCRdb on the 5' RACE reads, gives a single entry per CDR3 protein. The sample holds tens of thousands of distinct CDR3 sequences, about 7.1% seen once. In germline, CDR1 is SGHRS, CDR2 YFSETQ. The CDR3 runs to 13 residues. Trimming took 0 bases from V and 10 from J; bases not matched to a gene: 4. The material sequenced was whole blood, taken at baseline. The TCR sequence derives from an adult who was a healthcare worker with PCR-confirmed SARS-CoV-2 infection or an uninfected control (not recorded which). The gene calls are TRBV5-1 and TRBJ1-5; 7 nucleotides agree with TRBD1. CDR3 DNA: TGCGCCAGCAGCTTGGGGACAGGTAAACCCCAGCATTTT. This sequence encodes CASSLGTGKPQHF.